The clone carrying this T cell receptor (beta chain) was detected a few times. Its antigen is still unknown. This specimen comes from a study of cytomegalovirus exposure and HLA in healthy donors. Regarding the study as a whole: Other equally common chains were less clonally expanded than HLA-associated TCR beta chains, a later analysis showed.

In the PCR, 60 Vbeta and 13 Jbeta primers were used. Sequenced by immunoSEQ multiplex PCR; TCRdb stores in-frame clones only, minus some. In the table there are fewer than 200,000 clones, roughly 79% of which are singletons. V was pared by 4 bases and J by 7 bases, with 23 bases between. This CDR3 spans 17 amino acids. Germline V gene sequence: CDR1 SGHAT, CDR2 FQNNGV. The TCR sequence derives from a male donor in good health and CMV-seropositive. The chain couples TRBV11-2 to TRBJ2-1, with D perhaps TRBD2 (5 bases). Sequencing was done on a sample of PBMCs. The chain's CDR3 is CASSSGPTKRTGNEQFF. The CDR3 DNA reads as TGTGCCAGCAGCTCCGGGCCCACTAAGCGCACGGGGAATGAGCAGTTCTTC.